These 2 T cell receptor beta chains came from one sample sequenced in a study of CD8+ T cells in alopecia areata. The authors extracted RNA and reverse transcribed it into cDNA as the sequencing template. Libraries were prepared by immunoSEQ multiplex PCR; TCRdb keeps only in-frame clonotypes and omits some of them. The data hold about 140,000 clones, with 45% to 60% observed a single time. The sequences come from CD4+ T cells sorted from blood, collected at week 0. The receptors derive from a human donor with alopecia areata.

This clone has more than one count but fewer than ten. The V and J genes are TRBV4-2 and TRBJ1-2; D is unclear. Germline CDR1 reads LGHNA; CDR2 reads YNFKEQ. The CDR3 contains 14 residues. Trimming pared 1 base from V and 8 bases from J, leaving 14 bases between. The CDR3 sequence: CASSQAVQDVGYTF. In nucleotides, the CDR3 is TGTGCCAGCAGCCAAGCCGTCCAGGACGTAGGCTACACCTTC.

The chain has TRBV4-2 and TRBJ2-2; TRBD2 aligns across 11 bases. Germline loops: CDR1 LGHNA, CDR2 YNFKEQ. Trimming took 0 bases from V and 2 from J; bases not matched to a gene: 5. This CDR3 is 18 amino acids long. Written as DNA, the CDR3 is TGTGCCAGCAGCCAAGAACGCGGACTAGCGGGCAACACCGGGGAGCTGTTTTTT. This sequence encodes CASSQERGLAGNTGELFF.